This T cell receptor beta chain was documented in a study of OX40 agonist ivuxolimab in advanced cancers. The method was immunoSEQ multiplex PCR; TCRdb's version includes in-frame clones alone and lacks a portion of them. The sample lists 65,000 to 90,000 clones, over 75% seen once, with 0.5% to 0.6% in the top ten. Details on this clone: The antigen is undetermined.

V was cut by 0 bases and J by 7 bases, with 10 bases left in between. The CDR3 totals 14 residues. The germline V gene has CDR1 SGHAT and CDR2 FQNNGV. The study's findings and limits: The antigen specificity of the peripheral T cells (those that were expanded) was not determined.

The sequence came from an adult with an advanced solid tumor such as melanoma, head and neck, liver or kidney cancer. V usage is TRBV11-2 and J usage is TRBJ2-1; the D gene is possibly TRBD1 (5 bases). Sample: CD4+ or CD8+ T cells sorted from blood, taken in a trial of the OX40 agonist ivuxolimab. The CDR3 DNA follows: TGTGCCAGCAGCTTAGATGGTGCAGGGAATGAGCAGTTCTTC. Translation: CASSLDGAGNEQFF.